These T cell receptor beta chains were read from a single sample in a study of Graves' ophthalmopathy and Graves' hyperthyroidism. TCRdb re-called the multiplex PCR reads through MiXCR, storing one row per CDR3 protein. Among hundreds of thousands of distinct CDR3 sequences listed, around 14% were seen once. Sequences were obtained from blood. Every receptor here comes from a woman aged 25 to 45 with Graves' ophthalmopathy. The CDR3 runs from the conserved cysteine through the conserved F or W. Fields, in order: J gene, D gene, clone size, CDR3 length, V gene, CDR3 protein, CDR3 DNA. The D gene is left open where the match is weak. Rows may omit the clone size; those that give it use once, few, many or a size class.

>TRBJ2-5|NA|many|15|TRBV12-3/TRBV12-4
CASSLAPKLQETQYF
TGTGCCAGCAGTTTAGCCCCTAAACTTCAAGAGACCCAGTACTTC
>TRBJ1-1|TRBD1|many|14|TRBV29-1
CSVEVKTGGTEAFF
TGCAGCGTTGAGGTTAAGACAGGGGGCACTGAAGCTTTCTTT
>TRBJ1-2|NA|NA|13|TRBV12-3/TRBV12-4
CASSFRQSYGYTF
TGTGCCAGCAGTTTCCGACAGTCCTATGGCTACACCTTC
>TRBJ1-1|NA|many|13|TRBV9
CASSAPSGTEAFF
TGTGCCAGCAGCGCGCCGTCGGGCACTGAAGCTTTCTTT
>TRBJ1-1|TRBD1|many|14|TRBV29-1
CSVLSRTGNTEAFF
TGCAGCGTCTTATCCAGGACAGGGAACACTGAAGCTTTCTTT
>TRBJ2-7|TRBD1|NA|14|TRBV9
CASSMRDRGYEQYF
TGTGCCAGCAGCATGAGGGACAGGGGCTACGAGCAGTACTTC
>TRBJ2-7|NA|many|15|TRBV6-1
CASSVAGQWTYEQYF
TGTGCCAGCAGTGTTGCGGGACAGTGGACCTACGAGCAGTACTTC
>TRBJ1-3|NA|NA|11|TRBV29-1
CSGFSGNTIYF
TGCAGCGGATTCTCTGGAAACACCATATATTTT
>TRBJ1-1|TRBD1|few|14|TRBV11-1
CASSSDRQNTEAFF
TGTGCCAGCAGCTCGGACAGGCAGAACACTGAAGCTTTCTTT
>TRBJ2-2|NA|many|11|TRBV20-1
CSAIFAGELFF
TGCAGTGCTATCTTCGCCGGGGAGCTGTTTTTT
>TRBJ2-4|NA|NA|17|TRBV11-2
CASSLDGARVAKNIQYF
TGTGCCAGCAGCTTAGATGGGGCCAGGGTAGCCAAAAACATTCAGTACTTC
>TRBJ1-1|NA|NA|14|TRBV18
CASSPQGVRTEAFF
TGTGCCAGCTCACCACAGGGGGTGAGAACTGAAGCTTTCTTT
>TRBJ1-5|TRBD1|many|15|TRBV7-2
CASSFTGGANQPQHF
TGTGCCAGCAGCTTTACAGGGGGCGCCAATCAGCCCCAGCATTTT
>TRBJ2-5|TRBD1|many|15|TRBV5-1
CASSLGTGGEETQYF
TGCGCCAGCAGCTTGGGAACAGGGGGCGAAGAGACCCAGTACTTC
>TRBJ2-3|TRBD2|many|16|TRBV11-2
CASSFQSRGGTDTQYF
TGTGCCAGCAGCTTCCAGTCGCGGGGGGGCACAGATACGCAGTATTTT
>TRBJ1-2|NA|many|14|TRBV20-1
CSARGRRETYGYTF
TGCAGTGCTAGAGGGAGGAGAGAAACCTATGGCTACACCTTC
>TRBJ2-5|NA|many|12|TRBV11-2
CASSRPQETQYF
TGTGCCAGCAGCCGTCCCCAAGAGACCCAGTACTTC
>TRBJ2-2|NA|many|12|TRBV7-2
CASSRIYGELFF
TGTGCCAGCAGCCGAATTTATGGGGAGCTGTTTTTT
>TRBJ1-5|TRBD1|many|15|TRBV4-1
CASSPTGDRDQPQHF
TGCGCCAGCAGCCCCACCGGGGACAGGGATCAGCCCCAGCATTTT
>TRBJ2-7|NA|many|13|TRBV30
CAWSAPKLQMQYF
TGTGCCTGGAGTGCCCCCAAGCTTCAGATGCAGTACTTC
>TRBJ1-1|TRBD1|many|14|TRBV7-4
CASSYPGQRYEAFF
TGTGCCAGCAGCTACCCGGGACAGAGATACGAAGCTTTCTTT
>TRBJ2-7|NA|many|14|TRBV19
CASSNRDGSYEQYF
TGTGCCAGTAGTAACCGGGACGGATCCTACGAGCAGTACTTC
>TRBJ2-7|TRBD2|many|15|TRBV6-2/TRBV6-3
CASSFTGTSSYEQYF
TGTGCCAGCAGTTTCACCGGGACTAGCTCCTACGAGCAGTACTTC
>TRBJ2-2|TRBD2|many|17|TRBV2
CASSDGLAGGPSGELFF
TGTGCCAGCAGTGATGGGCTAGCGGGGGGGCCTAGCGGGGAGCTGTTTTTT
>TRBJ2-7|NA|many|13|TRBV6-1
CASMMVGFYEQYF
TGTGCCAGCATGATGGTGGGTTTCTACGAGCAGTACTTC
>TRBJ2-2|NA|NA|12|TRBV20-1
CSATRGTGELFF
TGCAGTGCAACCCGGGGCACCGGGGAGCTGTTTTTT
>TRBJ1-1|NA|many|13|TRBV12-3/TRBV12-4
CASSRGRSTEAFF
TGTGCCAGCAGTCGTGGCAGAAGCACTGAAGCTTTCTTT